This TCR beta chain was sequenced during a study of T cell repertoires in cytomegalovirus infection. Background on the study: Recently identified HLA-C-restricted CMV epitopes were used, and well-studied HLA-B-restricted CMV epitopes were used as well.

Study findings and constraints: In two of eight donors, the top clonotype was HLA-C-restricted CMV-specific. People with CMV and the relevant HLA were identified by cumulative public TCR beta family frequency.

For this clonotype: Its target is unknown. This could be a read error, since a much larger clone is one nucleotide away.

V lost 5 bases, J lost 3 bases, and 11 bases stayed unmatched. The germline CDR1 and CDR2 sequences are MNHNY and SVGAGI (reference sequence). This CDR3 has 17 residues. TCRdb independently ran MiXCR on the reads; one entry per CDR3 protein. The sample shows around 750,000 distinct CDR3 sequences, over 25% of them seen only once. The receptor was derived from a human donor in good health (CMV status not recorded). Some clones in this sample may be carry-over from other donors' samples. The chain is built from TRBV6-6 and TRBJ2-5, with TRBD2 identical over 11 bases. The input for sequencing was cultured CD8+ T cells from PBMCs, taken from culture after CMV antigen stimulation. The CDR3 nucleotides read TGTGCCAGCAGTAAGGCGTTAGCGGGGGGGCGTGAAGAGACCCAGTACTTC. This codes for CASSKALAGGREETQYF.